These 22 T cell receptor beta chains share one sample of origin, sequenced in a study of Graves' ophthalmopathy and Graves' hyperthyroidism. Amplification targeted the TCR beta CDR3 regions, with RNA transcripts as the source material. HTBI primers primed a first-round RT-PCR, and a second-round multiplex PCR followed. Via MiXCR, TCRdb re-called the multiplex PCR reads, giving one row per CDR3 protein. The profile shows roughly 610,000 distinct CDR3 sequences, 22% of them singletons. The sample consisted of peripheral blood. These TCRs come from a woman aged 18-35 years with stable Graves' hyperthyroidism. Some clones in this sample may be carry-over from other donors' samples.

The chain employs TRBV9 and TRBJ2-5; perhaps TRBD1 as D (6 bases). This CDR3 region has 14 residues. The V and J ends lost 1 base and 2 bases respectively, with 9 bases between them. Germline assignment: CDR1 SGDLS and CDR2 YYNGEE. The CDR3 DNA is TGTGCCAGCAGCGTACCGGACAGACAAGAGACCCAGTACTTC. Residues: CASSVPDRQETQYF.

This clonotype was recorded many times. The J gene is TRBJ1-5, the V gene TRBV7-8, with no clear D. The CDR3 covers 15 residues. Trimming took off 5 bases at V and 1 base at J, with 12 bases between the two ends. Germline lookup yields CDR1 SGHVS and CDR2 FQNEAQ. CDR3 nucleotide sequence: TGTGCCAGCAGCCTGGACTCGCCGAGCAATCAGCCCCAGCATTTT. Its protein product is CASSLDSPSNQPQHF.

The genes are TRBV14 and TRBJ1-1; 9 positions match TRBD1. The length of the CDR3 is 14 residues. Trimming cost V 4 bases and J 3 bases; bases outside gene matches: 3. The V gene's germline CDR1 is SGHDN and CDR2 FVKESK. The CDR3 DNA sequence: TGTGCCAGCAGCCGGACAGGGGTAGACACTGAAGCTTTCTTT. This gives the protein CASSRTGVDTEAFF.

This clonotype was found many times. CDR3 in amino acids: CSAPRGRPYGYTF. CDR3 in DNA: TGCAGTGCCCCGAGGGGCAGACCCTATGGCTACACCTTC. This rearrangement joins TRBV20-1 to TRBJ1-2; a weak D match, TRBD1 (5 bases). V lost 6 bases and J 4 bases, leaving 15 bases between the germline ends. CDR1 and CDR2 from the germline V gene are DFQATT and SNEGSKA (reference sequence). This CDR3 spans 13 amino acids.

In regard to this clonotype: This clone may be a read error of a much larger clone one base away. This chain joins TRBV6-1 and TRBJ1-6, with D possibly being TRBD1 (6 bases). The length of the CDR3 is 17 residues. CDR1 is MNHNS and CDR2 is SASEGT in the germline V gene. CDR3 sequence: CASTPGAGSSYNSHLHF. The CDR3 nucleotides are TGTGCCAGCACTCCGGGGGCGGGGAGCTCCTATAATTCACACCTCCACTTT.

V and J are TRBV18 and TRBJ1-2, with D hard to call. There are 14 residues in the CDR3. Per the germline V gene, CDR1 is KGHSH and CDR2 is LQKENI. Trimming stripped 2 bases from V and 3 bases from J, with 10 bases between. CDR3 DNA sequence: TGTGCCAGCTCACCATATAGGGAGGACTATGGCTACACCTTC. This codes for CASSPYREDYGYTF.

The CDR3 region has the DNA TGTGCCAGCAGTAGGGCGGGGGCCTACCAAGAGACCCAGTACTTC. Its translation is CASSRAGAYQETQYF. This chain links TRBV25-1 with TRBJ2-5, with a possible D match to TRBD2 (7 bases). CDR3 size: 15 residues. V was clipped by 5 bases and J by 0 bases, with 13 bases between them. Germline V CDR1 and CDR2: MGHDK, SYGVNS.

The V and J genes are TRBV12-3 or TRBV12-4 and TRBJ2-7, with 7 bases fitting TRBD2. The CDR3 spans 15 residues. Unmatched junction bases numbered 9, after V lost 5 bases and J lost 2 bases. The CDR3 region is CASSPTTAGPYEQYF. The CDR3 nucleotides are TGTGCCAGCAGTCCTACGACAGCGGGACCCTACGAGCAGTACTTC.

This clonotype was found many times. CDR3 residues: CASSPPGRGLGETQYF. The CDR3 DNA reads as TGTGCCAGCTCACCTCCCGGCAGGGGGCTTGGAGAGACCCAGTACTTC. The chain uses TRBV18 and TRBJ2-5; the match to TRBD1 covers 8 bases. CDR1 and CDR2 (germline): KGHSH, LQKENI. Trimming removed 3 bases from V and 4 bases from J; junction bases left unmatched: 10. The CDR3 is made up of 16 amino acids.

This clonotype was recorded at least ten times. The CDR3 bases are TGTGCCAGCAGTTACGATGTCAGGGCCTACGAGCAGTACTTC. Its protein is CASSYDVRAYEQYF. The V call is TRBV6-2 or TRBV6-3, the J call TRBJ2-7, with a possible D match to TRBD1 (5 bases). The CDR3 spans 14 residues. From germline, CDR1 is MNHEY and CDR2 SVGEGT. V was clipped by 2 bases and J by 2 bases, with 10 bases between them.

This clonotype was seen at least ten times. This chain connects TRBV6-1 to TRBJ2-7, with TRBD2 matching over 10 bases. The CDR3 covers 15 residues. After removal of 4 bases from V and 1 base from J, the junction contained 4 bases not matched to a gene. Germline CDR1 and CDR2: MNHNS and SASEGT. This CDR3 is CASSGLAGASYEQYF. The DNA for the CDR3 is TGTGCCAGCAGTGGGCTAGCGGGGGCATCCTACGAGCAGTACTTC.

CDR3 coding DNA: TGCGCCAGCAGCTTGGAGCTTGGAGAGACAGGGAGCTTACGGCAGTACTTC. Protein: CASSLELGETGSLRQYF. The chain uses TRBV5-1 and TRBJ2-7, with 7 bases fitting TRBD1. V dropped 0 bases and J dropped 9; count of bases not matched to a gene: 18. Germline CDR1 reads SGHRS; CDR2 reads YFSETQ. The CDR3 spans 17 residues.

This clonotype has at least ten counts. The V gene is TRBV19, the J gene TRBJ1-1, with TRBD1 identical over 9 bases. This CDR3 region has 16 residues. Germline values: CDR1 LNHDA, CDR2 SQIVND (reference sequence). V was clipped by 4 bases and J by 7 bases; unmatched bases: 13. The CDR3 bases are TGTGCCAGTAGTACCCACCCGGGACAGGGTTGGGGTGAAGCTTTCTTT. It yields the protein CASSTHPGQGWGEAFF.

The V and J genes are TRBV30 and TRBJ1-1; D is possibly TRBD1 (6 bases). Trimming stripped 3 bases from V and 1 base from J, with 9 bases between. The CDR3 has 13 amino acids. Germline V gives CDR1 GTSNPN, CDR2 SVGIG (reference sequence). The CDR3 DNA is TGTGCCTGGAGGGGGGGACAGAACACTGAAGCTTTCTTT. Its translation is CAWRGGQNTEAFF.

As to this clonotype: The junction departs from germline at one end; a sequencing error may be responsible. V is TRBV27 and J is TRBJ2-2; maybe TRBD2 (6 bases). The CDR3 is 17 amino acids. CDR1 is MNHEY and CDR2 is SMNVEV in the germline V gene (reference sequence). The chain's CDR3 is CASGLSPGRTNTGELFF. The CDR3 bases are TGTGCCAGCGGTTTATCGCCGGGGAGGACGAACACCGGGGAGCTGTTTTTT.

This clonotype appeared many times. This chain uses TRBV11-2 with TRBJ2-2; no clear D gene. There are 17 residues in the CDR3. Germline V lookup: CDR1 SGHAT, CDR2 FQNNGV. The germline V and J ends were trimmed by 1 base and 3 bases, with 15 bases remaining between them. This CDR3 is CASSLVEGRVYTGELFF. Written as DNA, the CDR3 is TGTGCCAGCAGCTTAGTGGAAGGCCGGGTTTACACCGGGGAGCTGTTTTTT.

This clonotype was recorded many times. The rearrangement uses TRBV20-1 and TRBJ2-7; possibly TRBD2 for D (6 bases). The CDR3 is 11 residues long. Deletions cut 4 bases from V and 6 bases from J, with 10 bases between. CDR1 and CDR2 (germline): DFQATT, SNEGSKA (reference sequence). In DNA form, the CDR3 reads TGCAGTGCTAAAGGGACTTTCGAGCAGTACTTC. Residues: CSAKGTFEQYF.

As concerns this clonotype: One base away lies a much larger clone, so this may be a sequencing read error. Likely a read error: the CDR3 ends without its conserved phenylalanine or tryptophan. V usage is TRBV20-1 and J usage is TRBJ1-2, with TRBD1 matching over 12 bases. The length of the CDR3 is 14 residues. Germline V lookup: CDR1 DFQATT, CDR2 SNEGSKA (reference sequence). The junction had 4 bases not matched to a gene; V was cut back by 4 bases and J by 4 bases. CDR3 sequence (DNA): TGCAGTGCTAAGGGACAGGGGGCCGGCTATGGCTACACCTTA. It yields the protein CSAKGQGAGYGYTL.

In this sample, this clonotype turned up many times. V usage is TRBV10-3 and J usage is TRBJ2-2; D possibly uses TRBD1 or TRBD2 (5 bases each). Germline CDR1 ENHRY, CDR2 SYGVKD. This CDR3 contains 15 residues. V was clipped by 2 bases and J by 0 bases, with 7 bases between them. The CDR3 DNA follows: TGTGCCATCAGTGAGGGGGGTCCGAACACCGGGGAGCTGTTTTTT. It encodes CAISEGGPNTGELFF.

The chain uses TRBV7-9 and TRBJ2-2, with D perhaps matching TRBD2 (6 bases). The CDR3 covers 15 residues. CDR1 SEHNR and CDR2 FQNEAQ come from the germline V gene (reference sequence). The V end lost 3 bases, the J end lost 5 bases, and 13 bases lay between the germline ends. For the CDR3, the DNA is TGTGCCAGCAGCTTCGACTGGGGGGTTACCGGGGAGCTGTTTTTT. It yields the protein CASSFDWGVTGELFF.

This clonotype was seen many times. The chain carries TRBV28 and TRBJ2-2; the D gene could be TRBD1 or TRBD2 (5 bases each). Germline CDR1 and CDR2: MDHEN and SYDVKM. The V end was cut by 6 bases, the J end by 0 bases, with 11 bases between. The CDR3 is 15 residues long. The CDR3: CASRLGTTNTGELFF. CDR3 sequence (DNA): TGTGCCAGCAGACTAGGGACCACGAACACCGGGGAGCTGTTTTTT. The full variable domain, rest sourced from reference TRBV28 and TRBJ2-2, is DVKVTQSSRYLVKRTGEKVFLECVQDMDHENMFWYRQDPGLGLRLIYFSYDVKMKEKGDIPEGYSVSREKKERFSLILESASTNQTSMYLCASRLGTTNTGELFFGEGSRLTVL.

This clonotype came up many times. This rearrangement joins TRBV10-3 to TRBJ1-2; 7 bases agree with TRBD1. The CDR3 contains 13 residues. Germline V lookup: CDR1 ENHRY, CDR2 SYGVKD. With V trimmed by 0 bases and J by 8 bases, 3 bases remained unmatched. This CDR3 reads CAISESGTAGYTF. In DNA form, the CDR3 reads TGTGCCATCAGTGAGTCCGGGACAGCCGGCTACACCTTC.